The source of this T cell receptor (beta chain) is a study of post-analysis software for immune sequencing data. Study-wide points: Controls had lower frequencies than patients of a few TRBV segments, which included TRBV5-6, TRBV5-1 and TRBV20-1. Versus controls, multiple sclerosis patients showed significantly lower diversity (normalized Chao1). Samples from a shared batch, those prepared together, strongly co-clustered by F measure.

The V gene end was trimmed by 6 bases and the J gene end by 7 bases; junction bases not matched to a gene: 5. The CDR3 length is 12 residues. From germline, CDR1 is MNHEY and CDR2 SVGAGI. On this clonotype itself: Antigen specificity is unknown.

Unique-molecular-identifier-tagged TCR beta cDNA libraries were used. From roughly 1 to 10 million T cells, 400,000 to 650,000 cDNA molecules were obtained. TCRdb re-called the PCR reads through MiXCR, storing one row per CDR3 protein. The table lists about 800,000 distinct CDR3 sequences, about 27% of them singletons. Sequenced input: blood. The receptor was isolated from a girl aged 10-17 years with multiple sclerosis. V usage is TRBV6-5 and J usage is TRBJ2-7; 8 positions agree with TRBD1. As DNA, the CDR3 is TGTGCCAGCAGCGGGACAGGAGCTGAGCAGTACTTC. Its translation: CASSGTGAEQYF.